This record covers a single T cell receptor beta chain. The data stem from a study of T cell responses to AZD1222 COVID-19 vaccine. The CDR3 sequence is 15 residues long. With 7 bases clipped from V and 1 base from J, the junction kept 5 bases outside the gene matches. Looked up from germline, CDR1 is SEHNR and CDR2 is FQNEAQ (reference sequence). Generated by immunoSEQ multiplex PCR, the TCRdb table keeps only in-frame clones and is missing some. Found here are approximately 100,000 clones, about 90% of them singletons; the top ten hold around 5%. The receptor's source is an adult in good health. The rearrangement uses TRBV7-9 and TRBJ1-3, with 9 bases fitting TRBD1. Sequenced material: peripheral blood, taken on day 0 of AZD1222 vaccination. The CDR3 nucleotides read TGTGCCAGCAACCATGGACAGGGGTCTGGAAACACCATATATTTT. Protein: CASNHGQGSGNTIYF.